These T cell receptor beta chains were read from a single sample in a study of T cell repertoires in cytomegalovirus infection. TCRdb analysed the reads with MiXCR anew, one entry per CDR3 protein. This sample has almost 500,000 distinct CDR3 sequences; approximately 11% occur once, and the top ten carry roughly 10%. Sequenced sample: PBMCs. These TCRs come from a human donor in good health (CMV status not recorded). Some clones in this sample may be carry-over from other donors' samples. The CDR3 runs from the conserved cysteine through the conserved F or W. Fields, in order: clone size, V gene, D gene, J gene, CDR3 protein, CDR3 DNA. D genes are given only for firm matches. Not all rows give a size; the values are once, few, many and, for expanded clones, a class.

many	TRBV28	NA	TRBJ2-7	CASSLSGRPTYEQYF	TGTGCCAGCAGTTTATCAGGGCGGCCCACCTACGAGCAGTACTTC
many	TRBV20-1	NA	TRBJ2-7	CSASSQWEQYF	TGCAGTGCTAGTTCTCAGTGGGAGCAGTACTTC
many	TRBV11-2	NA	TRBJ2-2	CASSFVVIGAGELFF	TGTGCCAGCAGCTTCGTCGTAATAGGAGCCGGGGAGCTGTTTTTT
NA	TRBV3-1	NA	TRBJ1-6	CASSQDRPYNSPLHF	TGTGCCAGCAGCCAAGATCGGCCTTATAATTCACCCCTCCACTTT
many	TRBV11-2	NA	TRBJ2-1	CASSVGAPNEQFF	TGTGCCAGCAGCGTCGGAGCGCCGAATGAGCAGTTCTTC
few	TRBV9	NA	TRBJ1-5	CASSVDGRSSQPQHF	TGTGCCAGCAGCGTAGACGGGAGGTCTAGTCAGCCCCAGCATTTT
NA	TRBV3-1	NA	TRBJ1-3	CASSRPVSSTGNTIYF	TGTGCCAGCAGCCGACCGGTCTCCAGTACTGGAAACACCATATATTTT
few	TRBV12-3/TRBV12-4	NA	TRBJ2-7	CASSRPGADEQYF	TGTGCCAGCAGCCGCCCAGGGGCCGACGAGCAGTACTTC
NA	TRBV12-5	NA	TRBJ1-1	CASGLVLPKQGRTEAFF	TGTGCTAGTGGTTTGGTACTACCAAAACAGGGTCGCACTGAAGCTTTCTTT
many	TRBV12-3/TRBV12-4	NA	TRBJ1-6	CASSSHTQGSLHF	TGTGCCAGCAGCTCCCATACGCAGGGGTCCCTCCACTTT
few	TRBV20-1	NA	TRBJ1-3	CSACELGRRLSSGNTIYF	TGCAGTGCTTGCGAACTGGGACGTAGGCTGAGCTCTGGAAACACCATATATTTT
few	TRBV9	NA	TRBJ2-1	CASSVVGGSYNEQFF	TGTGCCAGCAGCGTAGTCGGTGGGTCCTACAATGAGCAGTTCTTC
NA	TRBV24-1	NA	TRBJ2-2	CATSDHRRRATGELFF	TGTGCCACCAGTGATCATCGACGGCGGGCCACCGGGGAGCTGTTTTTT
NA	TRBV5-1	NA	TRBJ2-2	CASSLSTGSAGELFF	TGCGCCAGCAGCTTGTCTACAGGGTCAGCGGGGGAGCTGTTTTTT
few	TRBV12-3/TRBV12-4	NA	TRBJ1-1	CASLGGWGAASEAFF	TGTGCCAGCTTGGGCGGTTGGGGGGCAGCTTCTGAAGCTTTCTTT
NA	TRBV5-5	NA	TRBJ1-4	CASSYRDNLWATATNEKLFF	TGTGCCAGCAGCTACCGGGACAACCTATGGGCCACTGCAACTAATGAAAAACTGTTTTTT